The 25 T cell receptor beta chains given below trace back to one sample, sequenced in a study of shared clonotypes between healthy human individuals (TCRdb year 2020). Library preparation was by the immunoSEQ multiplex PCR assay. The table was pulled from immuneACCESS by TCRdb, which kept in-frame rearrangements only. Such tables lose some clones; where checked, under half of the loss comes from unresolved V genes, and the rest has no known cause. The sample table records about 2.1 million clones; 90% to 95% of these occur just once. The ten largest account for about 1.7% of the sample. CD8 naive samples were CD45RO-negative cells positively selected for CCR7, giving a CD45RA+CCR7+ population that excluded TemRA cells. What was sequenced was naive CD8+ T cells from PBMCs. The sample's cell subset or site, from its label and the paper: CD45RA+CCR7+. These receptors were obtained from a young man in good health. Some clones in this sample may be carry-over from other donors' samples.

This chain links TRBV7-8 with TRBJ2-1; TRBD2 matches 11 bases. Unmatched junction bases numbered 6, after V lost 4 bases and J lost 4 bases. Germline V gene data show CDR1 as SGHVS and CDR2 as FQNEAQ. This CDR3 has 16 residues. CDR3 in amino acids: CASSSHGTSGYNEQFF. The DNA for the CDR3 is TGTGCCAGCAGCTCACACGGGACTAGCGGATACAATGAGCAGTTCTTC.

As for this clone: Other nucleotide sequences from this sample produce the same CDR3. CDR3 nucleotide sequence: TGTGCCAGCAGTTTAGGGCAGGGGGTTGGAGAGCAGTACTTC. This gives the protein CASSLGQGVGEQYF. The chain employs TRBV27 and TRBJ2-7; 7 bases agree with TRBD1. The V segment lost 2 bases and the J segment 7 bases; nucleotides outside the gene matches: 8. Germline V lookup: CDR1 MNHEY, CDR2 SMNVEV (reference sequence). The CDR3 runs to 14 residues.

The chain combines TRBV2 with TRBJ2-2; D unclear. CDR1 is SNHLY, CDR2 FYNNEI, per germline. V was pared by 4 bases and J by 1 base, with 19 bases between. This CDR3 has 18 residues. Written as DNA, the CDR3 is TGTGCCAGCAGTGGGGGTTCTTGGTCAGGCCTGAACACCGGGGAGCTGTTTTTT. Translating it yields CASSGGSWSGLNTGELFF.

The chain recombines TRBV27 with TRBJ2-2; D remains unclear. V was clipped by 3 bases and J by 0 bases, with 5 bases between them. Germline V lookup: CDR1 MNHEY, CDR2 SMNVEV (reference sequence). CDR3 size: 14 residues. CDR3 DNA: TGTGCCAGCAGTTTCACACCGAACACCGGGGAGCTGTTTTTT. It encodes CASSFTPNTGELFF.

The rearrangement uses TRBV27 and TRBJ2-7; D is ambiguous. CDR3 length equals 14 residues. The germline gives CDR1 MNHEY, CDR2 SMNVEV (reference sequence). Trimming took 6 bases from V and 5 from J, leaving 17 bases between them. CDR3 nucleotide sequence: TGTGCCAGCAGCGACTCCATCACGGGCAACGAGCAGTACTTC. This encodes CASSDSITGNEQYF.

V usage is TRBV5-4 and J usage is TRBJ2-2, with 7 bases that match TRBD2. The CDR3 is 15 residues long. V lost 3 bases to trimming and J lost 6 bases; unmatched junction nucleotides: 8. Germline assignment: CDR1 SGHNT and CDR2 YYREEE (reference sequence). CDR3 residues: CASSSSPGGPGELFF. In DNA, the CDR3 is TGTGCCAGCAGCTCCTCCCCGGGAGGCCCCGGGGAGCTGTTTTTT.

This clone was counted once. In DNA, the CDR3 is TGTGCCAGCAGCCTCTGGACAGGGCCAAATGAAAAACTGTTTTTT. It encodes CASSLWTGPNEKLFF. This chain links TRBV6-5 with TRBJ1-4; 8 bases agree with TRBD1. This CDR3 has 15 amino acids. Germline V lookup: CDR1 MNHEY, CDR2 SVGAGI. V shed 6 bases and J 5 bases; nucleotides not matched to a gene: 8.

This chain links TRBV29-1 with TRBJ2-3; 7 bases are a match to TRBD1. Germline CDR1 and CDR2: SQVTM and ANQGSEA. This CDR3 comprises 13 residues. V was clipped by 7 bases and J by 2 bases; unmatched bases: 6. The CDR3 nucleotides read TGCAGCGCCTCAGGGGGTAACACAGATACGCAGTATTTT. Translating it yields CSASGGNTDTQYF.

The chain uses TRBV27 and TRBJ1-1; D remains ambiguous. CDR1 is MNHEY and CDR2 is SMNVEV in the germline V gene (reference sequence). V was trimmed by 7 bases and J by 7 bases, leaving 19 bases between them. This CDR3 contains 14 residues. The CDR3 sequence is CASTPAGDLREAFF. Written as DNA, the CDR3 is TGTGCCAGCACCCCTGCGGGTGATCTACGTGAAGCTTTCTTT.

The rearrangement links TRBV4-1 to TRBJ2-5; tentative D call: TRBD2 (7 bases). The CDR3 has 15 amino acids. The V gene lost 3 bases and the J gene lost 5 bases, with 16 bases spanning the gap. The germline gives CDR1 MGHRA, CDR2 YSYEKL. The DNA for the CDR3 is TGCGCCAGCAGCCACCCTGGAGGGGGAGGGGAGACCCAGTACTTC. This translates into CASSHPGGGGETQYF.

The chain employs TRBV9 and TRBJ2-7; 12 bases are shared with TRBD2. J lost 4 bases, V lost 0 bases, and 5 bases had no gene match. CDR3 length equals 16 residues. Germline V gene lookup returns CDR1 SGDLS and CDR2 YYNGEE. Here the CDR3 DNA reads TGTGCCAGCAGCGTAGAAGTGACTAGCGGGAGATACGAGCAGTACTTC. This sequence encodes CASSVEVTSGRYEQYF.

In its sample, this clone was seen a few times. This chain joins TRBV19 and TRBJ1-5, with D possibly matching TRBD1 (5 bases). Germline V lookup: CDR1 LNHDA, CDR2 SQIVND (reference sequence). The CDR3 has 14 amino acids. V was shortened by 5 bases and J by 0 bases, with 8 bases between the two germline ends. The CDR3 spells CASSRQISNQPQHF. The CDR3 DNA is TGTGCCAGTAGTCGACAGATTAGCAATCAGCCCCAGCATTTT.

The CDR3 reads CATRLAILPNYGYTF. The CDR3 DNA sequence: TGTGCCACCAGGTTGGCTATACTTCCTAACTATGGCTACACCTTC. The chain combines TRBV2 with TRBJ1-2, with no clear D. The CDR3 runs to 15 residues. CDR1 is SNHLY and CDR2 is FYNNEI in the germline V gene. V lost 10 bases to trimming and J lost 0 bases, with 18 bases between them.

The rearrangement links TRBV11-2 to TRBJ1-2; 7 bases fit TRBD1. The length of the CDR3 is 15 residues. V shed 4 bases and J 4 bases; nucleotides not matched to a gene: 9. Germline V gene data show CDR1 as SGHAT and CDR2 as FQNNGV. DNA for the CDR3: TGTGCCAGCAGCTCCCGACAGGGTTTGGGCTATGGCTACACCTTC. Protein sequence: CASSSRQGLGYGYTF.

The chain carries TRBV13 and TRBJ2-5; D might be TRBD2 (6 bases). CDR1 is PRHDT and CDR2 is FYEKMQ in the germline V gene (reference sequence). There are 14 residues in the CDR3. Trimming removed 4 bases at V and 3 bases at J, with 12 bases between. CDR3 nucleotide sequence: TGTGCCAGCAGCTCCCGGTGGGGGGAAGAGACCCAGTACTTC. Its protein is CASSSRWGEETQYF. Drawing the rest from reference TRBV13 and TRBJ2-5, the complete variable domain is AAGVIQSPRHLIKEKRETATLKCYPIPRHDTVYWYQQGPGQDPQFLISFYEKMQSDKGSIPDRFSAQQFSDYHSELNMSSLELGDSALYFCASSSRWGEETQYFGPGTRLLVL.

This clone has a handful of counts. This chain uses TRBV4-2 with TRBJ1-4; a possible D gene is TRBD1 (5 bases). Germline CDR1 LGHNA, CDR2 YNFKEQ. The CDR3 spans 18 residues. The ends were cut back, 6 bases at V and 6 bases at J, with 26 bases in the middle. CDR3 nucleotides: TGTGCCAGCAGGGAGGAGTACCGGGACGTTGGACGGGATGAAAAACTGTTTTTT. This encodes CASREEYRDVGRDEKLFF.

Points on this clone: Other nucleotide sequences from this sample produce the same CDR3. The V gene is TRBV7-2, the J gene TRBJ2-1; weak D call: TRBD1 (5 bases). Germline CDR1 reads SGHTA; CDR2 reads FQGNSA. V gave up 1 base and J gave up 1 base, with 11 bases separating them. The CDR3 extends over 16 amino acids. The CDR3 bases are TGTGCCAGCAGCTTAGATAGAAGGGGTTCCTACAATGAGCAGTTCTTC. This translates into CASSLDRRGSYNEQFF.

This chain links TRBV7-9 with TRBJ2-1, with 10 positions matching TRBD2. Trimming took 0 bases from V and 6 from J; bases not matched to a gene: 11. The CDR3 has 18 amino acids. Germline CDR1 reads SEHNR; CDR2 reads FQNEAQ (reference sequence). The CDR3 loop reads CASSLAPGKREGSNEQFF. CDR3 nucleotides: TGTGCCAGCAGCTTAGCGCCTGGGAAGCGGGAGGGGAGCAATGAGCAGTTCTTC.

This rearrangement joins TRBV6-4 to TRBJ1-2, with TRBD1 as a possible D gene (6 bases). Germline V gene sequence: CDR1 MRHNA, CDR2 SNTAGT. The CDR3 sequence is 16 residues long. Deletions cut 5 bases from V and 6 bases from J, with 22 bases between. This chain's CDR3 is CASSQTGTSPVNGYTF. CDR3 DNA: TGTGCCAGCAGTCAAACCGGGACATCTCCCGTAAATGGCTACACCTTC.

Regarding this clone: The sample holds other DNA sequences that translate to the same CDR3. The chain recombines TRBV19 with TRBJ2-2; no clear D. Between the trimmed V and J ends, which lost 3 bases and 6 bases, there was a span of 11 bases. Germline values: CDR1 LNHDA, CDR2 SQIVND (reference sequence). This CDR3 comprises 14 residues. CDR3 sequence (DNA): TGTGCCAGTAGTATCGGAGAAGGGTCCGGGGAGCTGTTTTTT. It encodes CASSIGEGSGELFF.

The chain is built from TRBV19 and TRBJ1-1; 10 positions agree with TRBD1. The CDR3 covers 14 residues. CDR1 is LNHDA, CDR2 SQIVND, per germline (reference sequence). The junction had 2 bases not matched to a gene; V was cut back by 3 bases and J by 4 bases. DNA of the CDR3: TGTGCCAGTAGTATTTGGGACAGGGGCACTGAAGCTTTCTTT. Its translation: CASSIWDRGTEAFF.

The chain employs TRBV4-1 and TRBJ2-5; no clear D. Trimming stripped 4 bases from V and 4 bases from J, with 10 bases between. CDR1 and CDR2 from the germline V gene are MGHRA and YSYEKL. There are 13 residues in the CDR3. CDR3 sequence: CASSPLLGETQYF. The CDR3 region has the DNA TGCGCCAGCAGCCCGCTATTGGGAGAGACCCAGTACTTC.

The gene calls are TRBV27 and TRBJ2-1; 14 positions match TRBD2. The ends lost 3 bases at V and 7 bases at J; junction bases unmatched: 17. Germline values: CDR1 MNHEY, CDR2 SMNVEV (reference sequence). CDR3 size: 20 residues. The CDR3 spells CASSFLPTRLAGGPGNEQFF. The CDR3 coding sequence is TGTGCCAGCAGTTTCCTCCCAACAAGACTAGCGGGAGGGCCGGGGAATGAGCAGTTCTTC.

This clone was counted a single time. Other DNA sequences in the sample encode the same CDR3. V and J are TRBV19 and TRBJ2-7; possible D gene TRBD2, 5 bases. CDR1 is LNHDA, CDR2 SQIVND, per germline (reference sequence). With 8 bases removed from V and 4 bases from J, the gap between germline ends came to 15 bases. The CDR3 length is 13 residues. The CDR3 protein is CASSLGGGYEQYF. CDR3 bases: TGTGCCAGTTCGTTGGGTGGAGGATACGAGCAGTACTTC.

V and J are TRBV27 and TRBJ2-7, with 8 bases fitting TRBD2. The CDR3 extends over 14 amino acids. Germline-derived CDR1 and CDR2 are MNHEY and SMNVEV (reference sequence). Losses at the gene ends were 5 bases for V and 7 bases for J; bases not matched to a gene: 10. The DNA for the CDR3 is TGTGCCAGCAGTATTAGCGGGACGCGGACGGAGCAGTACTTC. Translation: CASSISGTRTEQYF.